This TCR beta chain was captured in a study of blood T cell repertoires in COVID-19 (dated by TCRdb to the early 2020s). A note on the overall study: The collaborator samples originated in the United States, Italy and Spain and spanned the acute and convalescent phases of COVID-19. The material from the prospective study consisted of cDNA or gDNA derived from T cells, B-cell-depleted T cells, or PBMCs. Subjects who had been exposed to COVID-19, were actively infected with it, or had recovered from it provided the deeply sampled blood TCRbeta repertoires that made up the dataset. The repertoires were released in a freely available public database intended as a resource for research on the immune response to SARS-CoV-2. The samples were drawn from the first 160 participants of the ongoing ImmuneRACE study and from 1,254 subjects provided by 6 global collaborators. Nearly every sample came with metadata listing a de-identified subject ID, COVID-19 status, age in years and sex. Where available, HLA class I and class II types were taken from metadata supplied by the sample provider and were not determined by assay-based typing.

TCRbeta CDR3 regions were amplified from genomic DNA by means of the immunoSEQ Assay, a bias-controlled multiplex PCR. In the paper's pipeline: Within the assay, amplification of reference gene primers was used to estimate how many nucleated cells each sample contained. Sequence reads were collapsed and filtered to measure the absolute abundance of every unique TCRbeta CDR3 rearrangement. For each sample, productive Simpson clonality was calculated as the square root of Simpson's diversity index across productive rearrangements. Imported from immuneACCESS, the table was reduced by TCRdb to in-frame sequences with V and J called. These copies leave out some clones; in studies compared against another copy, an unresolved V gene accounts for under half, and the cause of the remainder is not known. V, J and clone size are those of that table, while D and trimming were read from the DNA. This sample comprises over 200,000 clones, about nine tenths of them detected only once. Approximately 2.1% of the sample is taken by the ten largest.

A second Seattle source provided samples from volunteer blood donors who had recovered from COVID-19. Each collaborating institution followed its own protocols to collect whole blood in K2EDTA tubes. For TCRbeta analysis, collaborator samples were shipped as frozen whole blood, as isolated PBMCs, or as DNA extracted from either sample type. Looking up the germline V gene yields CDR1 SGHTA and CDR2 FQGNSA. The CDR3 sequence holds 14 residues, the cysteine and phenylalanine included. The only DNA kept is the CDR3, 42 bases in frame from the first base. Comment on this clone: What this receptor recognizes is not known. A junction end diverges from the germline sequence, so it may reflect a read error.

Overall study outcomes, separate from this receptor: Clinical and demographic metadata were provided uncurated, with the amount varying by source and participant.

Sequences were obtained from peripheral blood. This receptor was identified in a man younger than 40 who had recovered from COVID-19. The chain couples TRBV7-2 to TRBJ2-5; TRBD2 aligns with 11 central bases. CDR3 sequence: CASSLAGGRETQYF. The DNA is as follows: TGTGCCAGCAGTTTAGCGGGGGGGCGGGAGACCCAGTACTTC.